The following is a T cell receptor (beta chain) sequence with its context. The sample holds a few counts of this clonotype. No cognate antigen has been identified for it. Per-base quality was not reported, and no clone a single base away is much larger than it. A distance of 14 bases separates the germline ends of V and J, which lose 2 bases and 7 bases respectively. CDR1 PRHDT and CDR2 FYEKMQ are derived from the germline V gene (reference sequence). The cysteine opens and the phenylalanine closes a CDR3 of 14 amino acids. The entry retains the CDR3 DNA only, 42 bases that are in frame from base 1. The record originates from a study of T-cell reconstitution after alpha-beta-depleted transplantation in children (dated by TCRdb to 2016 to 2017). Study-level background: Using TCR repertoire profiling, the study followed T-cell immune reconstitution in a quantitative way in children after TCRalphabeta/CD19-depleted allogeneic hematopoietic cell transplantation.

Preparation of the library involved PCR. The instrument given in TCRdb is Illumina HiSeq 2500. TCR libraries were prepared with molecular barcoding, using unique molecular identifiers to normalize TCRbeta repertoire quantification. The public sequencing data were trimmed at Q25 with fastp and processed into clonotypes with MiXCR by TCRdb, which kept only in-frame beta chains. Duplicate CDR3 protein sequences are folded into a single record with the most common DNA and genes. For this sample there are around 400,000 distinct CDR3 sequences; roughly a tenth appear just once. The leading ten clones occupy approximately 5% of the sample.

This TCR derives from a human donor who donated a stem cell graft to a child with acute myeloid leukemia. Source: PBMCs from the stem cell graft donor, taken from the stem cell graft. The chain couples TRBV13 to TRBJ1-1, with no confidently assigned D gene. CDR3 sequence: CASSLSGEEDEAFF. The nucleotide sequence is TGTGCCAGCAGCTTATCCGGGGAAGAGGATGAAGCTTTCTTT.